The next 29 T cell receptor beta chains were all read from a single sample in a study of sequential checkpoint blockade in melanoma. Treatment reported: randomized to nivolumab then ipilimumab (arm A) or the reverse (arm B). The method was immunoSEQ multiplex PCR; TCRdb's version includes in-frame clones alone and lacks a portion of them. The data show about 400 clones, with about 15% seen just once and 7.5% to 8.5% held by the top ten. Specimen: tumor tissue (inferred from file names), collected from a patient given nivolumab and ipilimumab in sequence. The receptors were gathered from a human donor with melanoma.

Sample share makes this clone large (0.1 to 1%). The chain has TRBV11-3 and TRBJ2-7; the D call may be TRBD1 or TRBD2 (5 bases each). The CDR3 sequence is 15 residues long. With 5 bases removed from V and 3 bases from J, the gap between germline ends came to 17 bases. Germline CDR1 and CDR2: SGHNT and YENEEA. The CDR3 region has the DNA TGTGCCAGCAGCACTTCCAAGGGGAGTAGCTACGAGCAGTACTTC. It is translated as CASSTSKGSSYEQYF.

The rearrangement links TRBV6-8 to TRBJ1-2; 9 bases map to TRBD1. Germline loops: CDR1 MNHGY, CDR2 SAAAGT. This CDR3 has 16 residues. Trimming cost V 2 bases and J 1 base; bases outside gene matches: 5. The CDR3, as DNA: TGTGCCAGCAGTTACCCCACGGGACAGGGTAACTATGGCTACACCTTC. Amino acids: CASSYPTGQGNYGYTF.

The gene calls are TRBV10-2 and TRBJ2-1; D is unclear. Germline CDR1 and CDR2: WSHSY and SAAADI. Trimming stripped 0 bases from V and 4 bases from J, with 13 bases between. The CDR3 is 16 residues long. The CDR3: CASSESGLGPYNEQFF. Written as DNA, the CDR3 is TGCGCCAGCAGTGAGTCGGGGTTGGGCCCTTACAATGAGCAGTTCTTC.

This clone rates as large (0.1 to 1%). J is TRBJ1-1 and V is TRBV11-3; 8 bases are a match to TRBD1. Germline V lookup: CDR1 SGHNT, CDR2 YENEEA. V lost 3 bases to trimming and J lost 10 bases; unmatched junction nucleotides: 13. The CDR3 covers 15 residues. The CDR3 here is CASSLGGQGALGAFF. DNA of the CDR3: TGTGCCAGCAGCTTGGGGGGCCAGGGGGCTTTAGGAGCTTTCTTT.

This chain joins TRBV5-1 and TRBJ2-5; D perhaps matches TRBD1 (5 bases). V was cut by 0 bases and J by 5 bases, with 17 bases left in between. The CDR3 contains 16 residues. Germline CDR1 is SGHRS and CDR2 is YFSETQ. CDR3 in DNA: TGCGCCAGCAGCTTGGAGATGGGGCCAGTTTCTGAGACCCAGTACTTC. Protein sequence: CASSLEMGPVSETQYF.

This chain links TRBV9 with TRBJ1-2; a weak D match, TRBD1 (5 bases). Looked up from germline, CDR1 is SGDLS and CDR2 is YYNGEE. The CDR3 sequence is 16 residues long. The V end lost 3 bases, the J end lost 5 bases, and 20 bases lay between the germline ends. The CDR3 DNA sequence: TGTGCCAGCAGCGCCCCCTCCGCGGGGCGCGGATATGGCTACACCTTC. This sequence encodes CASSAPSAGRGYGYTF. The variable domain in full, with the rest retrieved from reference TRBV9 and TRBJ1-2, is DSGVTQTPKHLITATGQRVTLRCSPRSGDLSVYWYQQSLDQGLQFLIQYYNGEERAKGNILERFSAQQFPDLHSELNLSSLELGDSALYFCASSAPSAGRGYGYTFGSGTRLTVV.

The DNA for the CDR3 is TGTGCCAGCTCAGGCGGGACAGACTATGGCTACACCTTC. This sequence encodes CASSGGTDYGYTF. V is TRBV18 and J is TRBJ1-2; 7 nucleotides match TRBD1. Germline V gives CDR1 KGHSH, CDR2 LQKENI. J was trimmed by 3 bases and V by 5 bases; bases with no gene match: 3. The CDR3 sequence is 13 residues long.

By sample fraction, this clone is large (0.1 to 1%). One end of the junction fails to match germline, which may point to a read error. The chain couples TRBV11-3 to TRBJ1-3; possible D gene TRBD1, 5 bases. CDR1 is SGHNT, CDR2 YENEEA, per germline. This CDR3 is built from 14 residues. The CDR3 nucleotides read TGTGCCAGCAGTGGGACCTTCAGTGGAGACACCATATATTTT. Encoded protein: CASSGTFSGDTIYF. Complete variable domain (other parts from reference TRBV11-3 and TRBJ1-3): EAGVVQSPRYKIIEKKQPVAFWCNPISGHNTLYWYLQNLGQGPELLIRYENEEAVDDSQLPKDRFSAERLKGVDSTLKIQPAELGDSAVYLCASSGTFSGDTIYFGEGSWLTVV.

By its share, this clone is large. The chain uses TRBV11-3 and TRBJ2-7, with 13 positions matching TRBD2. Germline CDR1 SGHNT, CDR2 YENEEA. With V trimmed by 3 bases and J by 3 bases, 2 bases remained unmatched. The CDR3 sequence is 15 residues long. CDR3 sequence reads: CASSFTSGRGYEQYF. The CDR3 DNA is TGTGCCAGCAGCTTTACTAGCGGGAGGGGCTACGAGCAGTACTTC.

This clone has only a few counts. The CDR3 DNA follows: TGTGCCACCCGAACAGGGAAACGGGCTGACACTGAAGCTTTCTTT. Protein sequence: CATRTGKRADTEAFF. The chain employs TRBV12-5 and TRBJ1-1; the D gene is possibly TRBD1 (6 bases). The CDR3 totals 15 residues. In germline, CDR1 is LGHNT, CDR2 FRNRAP.

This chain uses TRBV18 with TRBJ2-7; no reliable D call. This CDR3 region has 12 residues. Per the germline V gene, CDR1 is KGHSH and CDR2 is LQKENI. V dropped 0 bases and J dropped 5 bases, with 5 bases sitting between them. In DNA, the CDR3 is TGTGCCAGCTCACCACCAGAGGACGAGCAGTACTTC. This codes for CASSPPEDEQYF.

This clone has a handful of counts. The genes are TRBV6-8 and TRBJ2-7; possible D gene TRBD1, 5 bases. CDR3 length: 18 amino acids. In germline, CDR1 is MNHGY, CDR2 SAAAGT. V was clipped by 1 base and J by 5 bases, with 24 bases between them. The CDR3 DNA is TGTGCCAGCAGTTACTACTCGGGTACCCCAGGGTATCGGGACGAGCAGTACTTC. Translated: CASSYYSGTPGYRDEQYF.

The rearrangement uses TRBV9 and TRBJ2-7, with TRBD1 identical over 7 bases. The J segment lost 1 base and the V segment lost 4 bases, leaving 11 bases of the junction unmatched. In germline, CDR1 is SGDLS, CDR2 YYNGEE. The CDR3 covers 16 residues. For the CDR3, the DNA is TGTGCCAGCAGCACAAACCCCGGGACAGCTTCCTACGAGCAGTACTTC. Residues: CASSTNPGTASYEQYF.

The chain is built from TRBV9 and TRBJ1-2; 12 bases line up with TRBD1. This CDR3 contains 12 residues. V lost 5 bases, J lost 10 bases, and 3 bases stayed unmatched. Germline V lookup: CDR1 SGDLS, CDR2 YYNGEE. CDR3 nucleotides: TGTGCCAGCAGTCGGGGACAGGGGGCCTACACCTTC. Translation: CASSRGQGAYTF.

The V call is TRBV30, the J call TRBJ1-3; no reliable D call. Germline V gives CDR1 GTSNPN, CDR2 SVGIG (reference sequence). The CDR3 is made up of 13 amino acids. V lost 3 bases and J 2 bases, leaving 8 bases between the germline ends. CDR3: CAWRTRAGNTIYF. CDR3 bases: TGTGCCTGGAGAACGAGGGCTGGAAACACCATATATTTT.

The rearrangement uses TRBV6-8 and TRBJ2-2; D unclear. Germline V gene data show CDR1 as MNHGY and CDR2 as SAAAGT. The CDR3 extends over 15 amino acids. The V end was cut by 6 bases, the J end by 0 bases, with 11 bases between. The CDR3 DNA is TGTGCCAGCAGCAGAGAGATAGCGAACACCGGGGAGCTGTTTTTT. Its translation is CASSREIANTGELFF.

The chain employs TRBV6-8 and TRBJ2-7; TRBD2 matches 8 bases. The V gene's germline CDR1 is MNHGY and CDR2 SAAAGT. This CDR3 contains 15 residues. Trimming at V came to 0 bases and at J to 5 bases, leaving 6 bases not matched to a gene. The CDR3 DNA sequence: TGTGCCAGCAGTTACTCGACGGGGGGGCCCCACGAGCAGTACTTC. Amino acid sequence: CASSYSTGGPHEQYF.

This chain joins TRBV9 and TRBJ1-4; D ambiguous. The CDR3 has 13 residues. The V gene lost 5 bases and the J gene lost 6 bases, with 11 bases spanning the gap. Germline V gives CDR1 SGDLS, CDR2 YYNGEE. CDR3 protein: CASSEIYYEKLFF. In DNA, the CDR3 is TGTGCCAGCAGTGAAATCTACTATGAAAAACTGTTTTTT.

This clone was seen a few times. This chain's CDR3 is CASSTASGSSYNEQFF. The CDR3 nucleotides are TGTGCCAGCAGCACCGCCAGCGGGAGCTCCTACAATGAGCAGTTCTTC. The chain couples TRBV6-8 to TRBJ2-1; 8 nucleotides align to TRBD2. Trimming cost V 6 bases and J 0 bases; bases outside gene matches: 7. The CDR3 is 16 amino acids. Germline values: CDR1 MNHGY, CDR2 SAAAGT.

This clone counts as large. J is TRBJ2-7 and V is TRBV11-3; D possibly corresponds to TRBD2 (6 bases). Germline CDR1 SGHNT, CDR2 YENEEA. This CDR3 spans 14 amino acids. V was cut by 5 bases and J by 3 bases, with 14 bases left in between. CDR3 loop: CASSLGRAGYEQYF. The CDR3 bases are TGTGCCAGCAGCCTGGGGAGAGCGGGCTACGAGCAGTACTTC.

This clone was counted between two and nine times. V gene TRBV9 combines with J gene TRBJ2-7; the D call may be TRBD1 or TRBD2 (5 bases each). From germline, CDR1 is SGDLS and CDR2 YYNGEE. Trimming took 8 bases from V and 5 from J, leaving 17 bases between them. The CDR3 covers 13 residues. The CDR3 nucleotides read TGTGCCAGGGGAAGGGGAGAAGAGCACGAGCAGTACTTC. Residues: CARGRGEEHEQYF.

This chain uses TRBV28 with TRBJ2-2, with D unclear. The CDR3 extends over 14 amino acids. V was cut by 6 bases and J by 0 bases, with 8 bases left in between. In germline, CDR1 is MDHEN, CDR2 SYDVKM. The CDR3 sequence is CASREAANTGELFF. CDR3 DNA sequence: TGTGCCAGCAGAGAAGCAGCGAACACCGGGGAGCTGTTTTTT.

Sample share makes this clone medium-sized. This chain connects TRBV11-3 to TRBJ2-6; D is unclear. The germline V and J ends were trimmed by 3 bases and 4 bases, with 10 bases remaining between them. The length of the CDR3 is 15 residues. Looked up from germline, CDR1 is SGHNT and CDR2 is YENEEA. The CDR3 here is CASSLPVTGANVLTF. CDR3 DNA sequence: TGTGCCAGCAGCTTGCCCGTGACCGGGGCCAACGTCCTGACTTTC.

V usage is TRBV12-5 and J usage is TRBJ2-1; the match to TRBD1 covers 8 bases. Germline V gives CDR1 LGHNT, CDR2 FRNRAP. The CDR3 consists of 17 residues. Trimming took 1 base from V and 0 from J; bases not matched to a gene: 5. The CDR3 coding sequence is TGTGCTAGTGGTTTGGGGATCACAGGGGGCTCCTACAATGAGCAGTTCTTC. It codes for CASGLGITGGSYNEQFF.

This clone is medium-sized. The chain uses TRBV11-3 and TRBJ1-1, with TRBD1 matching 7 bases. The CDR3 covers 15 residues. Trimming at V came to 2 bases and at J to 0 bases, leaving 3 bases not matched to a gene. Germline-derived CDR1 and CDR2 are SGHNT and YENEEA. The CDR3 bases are TGTGCCAGCAGCTTAACGGGACAGATGAACACTGAAGCTTTCTTT. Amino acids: CASSLTGQMNTEAFF.

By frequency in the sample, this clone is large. This chain's CDR3 is CASSQGSSANTGELFF. CDR3 nucleotides: TGTGCCAGCAGCCAAGGTTCTAGCGCGAACACCGGGGAGCTGTTTTTT. The rearrangement links TRBV11-3 to TRBJ2-2; D may be TRBD2 (6 bases). V was clipped by 5 bases and J by 0 bases, with 13 bases between them. CDR3 length equals 16 residues. CDR1 and CDR2 (germline): SGHNT, YENEEA.

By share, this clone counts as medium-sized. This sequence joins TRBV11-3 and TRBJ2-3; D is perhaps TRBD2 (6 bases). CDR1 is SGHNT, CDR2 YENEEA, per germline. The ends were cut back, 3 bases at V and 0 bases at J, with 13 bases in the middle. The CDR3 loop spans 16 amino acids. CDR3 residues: CASSLGHGGSTDTQYF. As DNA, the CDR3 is TGTGCCAGCAGCTTGGGGCACGGGGGAAGCACAGATACGCAGTATTTT. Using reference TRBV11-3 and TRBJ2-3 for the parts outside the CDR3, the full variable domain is EAGVVQSPRYKIIEKKQPVAFWCNPISGHNTLYWYLQNLGQGPELLIRYENEEAVDDSQLPKDRFSAERLKGVDSTLKIQPAELGDSAVYLCASSLGHGGSTDTQYFGPGTRLTVL.

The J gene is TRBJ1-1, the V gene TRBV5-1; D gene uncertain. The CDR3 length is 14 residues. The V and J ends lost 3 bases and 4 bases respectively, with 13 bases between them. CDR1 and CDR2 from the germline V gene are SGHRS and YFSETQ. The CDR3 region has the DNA TGCGCCAGCAGCTCGACGGGGTACGGCACTGAAGCTTTCTTT. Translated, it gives CASSSTGYGTEAFF.

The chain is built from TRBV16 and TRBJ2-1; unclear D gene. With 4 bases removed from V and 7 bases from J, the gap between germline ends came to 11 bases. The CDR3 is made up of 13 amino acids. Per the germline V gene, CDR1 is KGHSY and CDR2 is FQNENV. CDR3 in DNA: TGTGCCAGCAGCCCGCAAGTGGGAAATGAGCAGTTCTTC. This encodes CASSPQVGNEQFF.